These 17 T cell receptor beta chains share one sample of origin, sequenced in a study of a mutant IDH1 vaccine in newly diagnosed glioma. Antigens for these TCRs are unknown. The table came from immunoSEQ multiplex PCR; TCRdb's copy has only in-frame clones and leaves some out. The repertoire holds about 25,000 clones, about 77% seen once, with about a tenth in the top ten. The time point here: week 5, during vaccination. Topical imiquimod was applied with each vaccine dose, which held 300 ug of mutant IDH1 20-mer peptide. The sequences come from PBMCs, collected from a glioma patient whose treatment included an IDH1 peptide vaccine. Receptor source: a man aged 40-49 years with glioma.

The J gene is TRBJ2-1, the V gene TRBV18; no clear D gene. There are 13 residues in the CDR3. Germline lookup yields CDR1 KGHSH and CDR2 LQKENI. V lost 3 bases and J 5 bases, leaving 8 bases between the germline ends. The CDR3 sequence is CASSPDHNNEQFF. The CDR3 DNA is TGTGCCAGCTCACCCGACCATAACAATGAGCAGTTCTTC.

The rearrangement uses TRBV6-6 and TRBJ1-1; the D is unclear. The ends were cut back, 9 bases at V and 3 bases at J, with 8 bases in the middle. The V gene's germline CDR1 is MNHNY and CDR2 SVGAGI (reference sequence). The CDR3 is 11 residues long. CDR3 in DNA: TGTGCCAGTCGTCATTACACTGAAGCTTTCTTT. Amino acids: CASRHYTEAFF.

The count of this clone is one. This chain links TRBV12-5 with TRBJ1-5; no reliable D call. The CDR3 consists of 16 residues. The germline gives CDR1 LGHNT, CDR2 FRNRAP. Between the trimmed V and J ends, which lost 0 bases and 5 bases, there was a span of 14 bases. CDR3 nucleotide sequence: TGTGCTAGTGGTTTGGTACTTGGGAGGGTGGATCAGCCCCAGCATTTT. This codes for CASGLVLGRVDQPQHF.

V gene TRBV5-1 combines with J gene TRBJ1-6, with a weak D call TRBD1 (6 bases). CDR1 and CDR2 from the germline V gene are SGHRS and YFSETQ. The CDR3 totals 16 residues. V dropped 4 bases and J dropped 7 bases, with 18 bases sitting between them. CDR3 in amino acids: CASSQNLGGYNSPLHF. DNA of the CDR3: TGCGCCAGCAGCCAGAATCTCGGGGGCTACAATTCACCCCTCCACTTT.

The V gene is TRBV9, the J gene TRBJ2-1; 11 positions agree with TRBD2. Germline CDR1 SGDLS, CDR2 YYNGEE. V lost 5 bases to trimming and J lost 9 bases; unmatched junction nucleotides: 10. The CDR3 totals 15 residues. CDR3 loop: CASREIAGGPGEQFF. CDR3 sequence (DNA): TGTGCCAGCAGGGAGATAGCGGGAGGGCCTGGTGAGCAGTTCTTC.

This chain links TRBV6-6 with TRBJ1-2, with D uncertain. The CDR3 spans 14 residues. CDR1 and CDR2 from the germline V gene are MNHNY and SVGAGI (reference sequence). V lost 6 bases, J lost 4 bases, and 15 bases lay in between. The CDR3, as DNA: TGTGCCAGCAGCCTTTATGACGGACCCTATGGCTACACCTTC. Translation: CASSLYDGPYGYTF.

The CDR3 DNA reads TGCAGCGTTGATTTGGCTAACTATGGCTACACCTTC. Translating it yields CSVDLANYGYTF. The chain combines TRBV29-1 with TRBJ1-2; the D is unclear. Germline V gene sequence: CDR1 SQVTM, CDR2 ANQGSEA. The CDR3 spans 12 residues. The V and J ends lost 3 bases and 0 bases respectively, with 5 bases between them.

CDR3 DNA sequence: TGTGCCAGTAGTATAGAGACCACCGGGAACTATGGCTACACCTTC. Translating gives CASSIETTGNYGYTF. The rearrangement uses TRBV19 and TRBJ1-2; D ambiguous. The CDR3 has 15 amino acids. Trimming shortened V by 0 bases and J by 2 bases, and 10 bases separated the two germline ends. The germline V gene encodes CDR1 LNHDA and CDR2 SQIVND (reference sequence). Together with reference TRBV19 and TRBJ1-2, the CDR3 gives the full variable domain: DGGITQSPKYLFRKEGQNVTLSCEQNLNHDAMYWYRQDPGQGLRLIYYSQIVNDFQKGDIAEGYSVSREKKESFPLTVTSAQKNPTAFYLCASSIETTGNYGYTFGSGTRLTVV.

The CDR3 DNA reads as TGTGCCAGCAGGCACCGACTAGCGGCACAAGAGACCCAGTACTTC. Translated: CASRHRLAAQETQYF. J is TRBJ2-5 and V is TRBV7-8; 9 bases fit TRBD2. Germline lookup yields CDR1 SGHVS and CDR2 FQNEAQ. The CDR3 runs 15 residues. V shed 6 bases, J shed 2 bases, and the junction held 7 bases outside the gene matches. The whole variable domain, filled in from reference TRBV7-8 and TRBJ2-5, reads GAGVSQSPRYKVAKRGQDVALRCDPISGHVSLFWYQQALGQGPEFLTYFQNEAQLDKSGLPSDRFFAERPEGSVSTLKIQRTQQEDSAVYLCASRHRLAAQETQYFGPGTRLLVL.

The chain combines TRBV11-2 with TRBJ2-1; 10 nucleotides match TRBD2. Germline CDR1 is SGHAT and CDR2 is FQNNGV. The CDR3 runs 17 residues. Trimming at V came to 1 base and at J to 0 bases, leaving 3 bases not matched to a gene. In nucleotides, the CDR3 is TGTGCCAGCAGCTTAGGGACTAGCGGCAGCTCCTACAATGAGCAGTTCTTC. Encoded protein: CASSLGTSGSSYNEQFF.

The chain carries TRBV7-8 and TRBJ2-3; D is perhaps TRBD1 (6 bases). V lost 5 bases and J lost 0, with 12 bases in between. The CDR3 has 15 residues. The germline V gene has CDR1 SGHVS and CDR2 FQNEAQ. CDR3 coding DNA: TGTGCCAGCAGCCACCGGGACATTAGCACAGATACGCAGTATTTT. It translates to CASSHRDISTDTQYF.

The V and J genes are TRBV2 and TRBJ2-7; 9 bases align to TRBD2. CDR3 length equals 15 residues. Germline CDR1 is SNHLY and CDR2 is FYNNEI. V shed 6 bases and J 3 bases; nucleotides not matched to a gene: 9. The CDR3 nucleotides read TGTGCCAGCAGCGTAGGGACTAGCCTGATCTACGAGCAGTACTTC. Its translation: CASSVGTSLIYEQYF.

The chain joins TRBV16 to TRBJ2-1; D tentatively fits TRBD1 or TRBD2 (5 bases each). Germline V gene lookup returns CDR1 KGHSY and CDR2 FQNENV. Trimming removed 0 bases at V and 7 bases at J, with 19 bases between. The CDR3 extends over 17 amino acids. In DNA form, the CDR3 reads TGTGCCAGCAGCCAATCCCCAGGGCGACTAAGCACTAATGAGCAGTTCTTC. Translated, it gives CASSQSPGRLSTNEQFF.

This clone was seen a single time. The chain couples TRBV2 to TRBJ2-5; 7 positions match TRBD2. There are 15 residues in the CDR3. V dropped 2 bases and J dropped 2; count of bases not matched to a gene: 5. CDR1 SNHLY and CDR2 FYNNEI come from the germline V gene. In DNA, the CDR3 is TGTGCCAGCAGTGAAAGTAGCGGGCCTCAAGAGACCCAGTACTTC. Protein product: CASSESSGPQETQYF.

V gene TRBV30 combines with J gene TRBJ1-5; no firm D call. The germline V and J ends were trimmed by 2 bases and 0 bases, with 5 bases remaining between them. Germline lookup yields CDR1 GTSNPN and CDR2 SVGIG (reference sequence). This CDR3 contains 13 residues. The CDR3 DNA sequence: TGTGCCTGGAGTAATTATAGCAATCAGCCCCAGCATTTT. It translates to CAWSNYSNQPQHF.

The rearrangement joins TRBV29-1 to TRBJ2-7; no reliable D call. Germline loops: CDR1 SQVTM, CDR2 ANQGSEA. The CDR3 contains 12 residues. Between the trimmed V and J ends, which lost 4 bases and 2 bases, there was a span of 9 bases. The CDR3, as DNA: TGCAGCGTTGGGACCATTACCTACGAGCAGTACTTC. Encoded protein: CSVGTITYEQYF.

DNA of the CDR3: TGTGCCAGCAGTTACTCGAGCCCAGGGGTAGGTCAGCCCCAGCATTTT. Amino acid sequence: CASSYSSPGVGQPQHF. The genes are TRBV6-5 and TRBJ1-5; weak D call: TRBD1 (6 bases). The CDR3 consists of 16 residues. Trimming left V 0 bases short and J 6 bases short, with 15 bases between. The germline V gene encodes CDR1 MNHEY and CDR2 SVGAGI.